This is a list of T cell receptor beta chains from one sample in a study of T cells expressing NK-cell markers. TCRdb reanalyzed the 5' RACE reads, giving one entry per CDR3 protein sequence and no DNA. The specimen's table records about 370,000 distinct CDR3 sequences. The sample taken for sequencing was blood T cells: a sorted CD56 or NKG2C T cell subset, CD4+ or CD8+ T cells, or bulk PBMC T cells (not recorded which). The source of these receptors is a woman aged 45-59 years in good health. Both conserved end residues are part of each CDR3. Each record gives: V gene, J gene, CDR3 protein.

>TRBV6-1|TRBJ1-1
CASSESENTEAFF
>TRBV28|TRBJ1-2
CASARTGGPYTF
>TRBV12-3/TRBV12-4|TRBJ2-3
CASCRGRSTDTQYF
>TRBV12-3/TRBV12-4|TRBJ2-2
CASSTGRSTGELFF
>TRBV4-1|TRBJ1-1
CASSQVMGQANTEAFF
>TRBV20-1|TRBJ2-1
CSADQRETYNEQFF
>TRBV3-1|TRBJ1-1
CASSPRTELIAFF
>TRBV6-5|TRBJ2-1
CASRTNRAGPYNEQFF
>TRBV5-1|TRBJ2-3
CASSSTEGTKTYF
>TRBV11-2|TRBJ2-3
CASSSPTRPTDTQYF
>TRBV3-1|TRBJ2-7
CASSRTDGISYEQYF
>TRBV12-3/TRBV12-4|TRBJ2-7
CASTHGSLQLSYEQYF
>TRBV20-1|TRBJ2-7
CSAPIAGESYEQYF
>TRBV20-1|TRBJ1-6
CSATPDSSYNSPLHF
>TRBV7-9|TRBJ2-1
CASSLGLAGGPQEQFF
>TRBV15|TRBJ2-3
CATSTSSGDTQYF
>TRBV20-1|TRBJ2-1
CSARRPGYNEQFF
>TRBV2|TRBJ1-1
CASRNQQGREAFF
>TRBV20-1|TRBJ1-3
CSAVDRTGNTIYF
>TRBV19|TRBJ2-1
CASSRGTSRELYNEQFF
>TRBV19|TRBJ1-4
CASSQDGGFEKLFF
>TRBV4-1|TRBJ2-4
CASSRFIPLAGVNTMAAKNIQYF
>TRBV10-3|TRBJ2-4
CAISEGEVVAKNIQYF
>TRBV7-9|TRBJ1-2
CASSLGTGGPQYGYTF
>TRBV20-1|TRBJ1-1
CSATGHKNTEAFF
>TRBV10-3|TRBJ1-5
CATSFGASNQPQHF
>TRBV30|TRBJ2-4
CAWSPTGLLYIQYF
>TRBV7-9|TRBJ2-1
CASSLFAGNEQFF
>TRBV20-1|TRBJ2-3
CSARRGMAGGRTDTQYF
>TRBV29-1|TRBJ2-2
CSVSGLAELNTGELFF
>TRBV7-2|TRBJ2-1
CASSGGGSSSYNEQFF
>TRBV12-3/TRBV12-4|TRBJ2-5
CASSFELRSETQYF
>TRBV2|TRBJ2-7
CASSEYFWQYF
>TRBV7-3|TRBJ2-3
CASSSSPTGWSGDTQYF
>TRBV4-1|TRBJ2-5
CASSPLDGETQYF
>TRBV5-1|TRBJ2-2
CASSLWGVRENTGELFF
>TRBV7-2|TRBJ2-2
CASSLRASGPNTGELFF
>TRBV5-1|TRBJ2-4
CASSRDRGDLDIQYF
>TRBV5-6|TRBJ1-1
CASSDGSNTEAFF
>TRBV11-2|TRBJ2-1
CASSARTTWNEQFF
>TRBV20-1|TRBJ1-2
CSALPGLHYGYTF
>TRBV6-5|TRBJ2-3
CASTRDRDTDTQYF
>TRBV29-1|TRBJ2-5
CSVGLASGPHRTKTQYF
>TRBV5-1|TRBJ2-6
CASSLVAQGRSGANVLTF